The 19 T cell receptor beta chains below all came from one sample that was sequenced in a study of blood T cells in healthy people across ages. Through a sample-barcoded 5' primer and a J-beta primer mix, a second PCR was run for about 6 to 12 cycles. Each CDR3 protein is one row after TCRdb ran MiXCR on the 5' RACE reads. The profile covers some 730,000 distinct CDR3 sequences, with around a fifth appearing a single time and approximately 20% taken by the ten largest. The sample comprised blood. Every receptor here comes from a man in his 70s in good health.

The chain is built from TRBV4-1 and TRBJ1-4, with D possibly being TRBD1 (5 bases). Per the germline V gene, CDR1 is MGHRA and CDR2 is YSYEKL. The V end was cut by 8 bases, the J end by 2 bases, with 21 bases between. This CDR3 comprises 17 residues. The CDR3 DNA sequence: TGCGCCAGCGGCCCCGACCGGGGACGGGGGACTAATGAAAAACTGTTTTTT. It is translated as CASGPDRGRGTNEKLFF.

This clonotype has just one count. V usage is TRBV5-1 and J usage is TRBJ2-5; 7 bases are a match to TRBD1. The better agreement between TRBJ2-7 and the DNA end casts doubt on the J call. CDR3 length: 13 amino acids. Looked up from germline, CDR1 is SGHRS and CDR2 is YFSETQ. The CDR3 is CASSFGQDREQYF. The CDR3 region has the DNA TGCGCCAGCAGCTTCGGACAGGACCGCGAGCAGTACTTC.

Remarks on this clonotype: At one of its ends the junction is not consistent with the germline gene, which may arise from a read error. CDR3 loop: CASSFTTYEQCF. CDR3 nucleotides: TGTGCCAGCAGTTTTACCACCTACGAGCAGTGCTTC. This sequence joins TRBV6-6 and TRBJ2-5; D is ambiguous. This CDR3 is 12 amino acids long. Germline loops: CDR1 MNHNY, CDR2 SVGAGI (reference sequence).

This rearrangement joins TRBV12-3 or TRBV12-4 to TRBJ2-3; D possibly uses TRBD1 or TRBD2 (5 bases each). This CDR3 has 14 residues. Trimming removed 7 bases from V and 4 bases from J, with 15 bases in between. CDR3 in amino acids: CASNPWGRADTQYF. The CDR3 coding sequence is TGTGCCAGCAATCCCTGGGGGAGAGCAGATACGCAGTATTTT.

This chain uses TRBV29-1 with TRBJ2-1; D perhaps matches TRBD1 (6 bases). V dropped 4 bases and J dropped 2 bases, with 6 bases sitting between them. Looked up from germline, CDR1 is SQVTM and CDR2 is ANQGSEA. The CDR3 spans 12 residues. Here the CDR3 reads CSVGDTYNEQFF. The CDR3 DNA sequence: TGCAGCGTTGGGGACACCTACAATGAGCAGTTCTTC.

This clonotype has more than one count but fewer than ten. CDR3 residues: CSVGGYTDTQYF. For the CDR3, the DNA is TGCAGCGTTGGGGGTTACACAGATACGCAGTATTTT. This chain uses TRBV29-1 with TRBJ2-3; D unresolved. The ends were cut back, 4 bases at V and 2 bases at J, with 7 bases in the middle. This CDR3 has 12 amino acids. Germline assignment: CDR1 SQVTM and CDR2 ANQGSEA.

This chain connects TRBV12-3 or TRBV12-4 to TRBJ2-1; D ambiguous. Trimming shortened V by 6 bases and J by 8 bases, and 14 bases separated the two germline ends. CDR3 length: 13 residues. CDR3 region: CASSRGRDYEQFF. CDR3 bases: TGTGCCAGCAGCCGAGGACGAGACTATGAGCAGTTCTTC.

This clonotype was counted between two and nine times. The rearrangement joins TRBV7-6 to TRBJ2-5; perhaps TRBD2 as D (6 bases). Judging by the DNA end, TRBJ2-7 fits better; the J call may be wrong. CDR1 is SGHVS and CDR2 is FNYEAQ in the germline V gene. This CDR3 contains 15 residues. The CDR3 is CASSLASGRPYEQYF. CDR3 bases: TGTGCCAGCAGCTTAGCGAGCGGGCGCCCCTACGAGCAGTACTTC.

This clonotype was detected a few times. This chain joins TRBV29-1 and TRBJ1-2, with D tentatively TRBD1 (6 bases). Germline CDR1 is SQVTM and CDR2 is ANQGSEA. Trimming stripped 2 bases from V and 7 bases from J, with 14 bases between. The length of the CDR3 is 13 residues. The CDR3 coding sequence is TGCAGCGTTGAACGGAGTCGGGGGGCTGGCTACACCTTC. The encoded protein is CSVERSRGAGYTF. Using reference TRBV29-1 and TRBJ1-2 for the parts outside the CDR3, the full variable domain is SAVISQKPSRDICQRGTSLTIQCQVDSQVTMMFWYRQQPGQSLTLIATANQGSEATYESGFVIDKFPISRPNLTFSTLTVSNMSPEDSSIYLCSVERSRGAGYTFGSGTRLTVV.

The chain couples TRBV7-2 to TRBJ2-7, with 7 bases fitting TRBD2. The germline V gene has CDR1 SGHTA and CDR2 FQGNSA. Trimming took 4 bases from V and 2 from J; bases not matched to a gene: 5. The CDR3 covers 14 residues. CDR3 coding DNA: TGTGCCAGCAGCTCTGGACTAGTTCCCTACGAGCAGTACTTC. Amino acid sequence: CASSSGLVPYEQYF. The variable domain in full, completed from reference TRBV7-2 and TRBJ2-7, reads GAGVSQSPSNKVTEKGKDVELRCDPISGHTALYWYRQSLGQGLEFLIYFQGNSAPDKSGLPSDRFSAERTGGSVSTLTIQRTQQEDSAVYLCASSSGLVPYEQYFGPGTRLTVT.

This chain links TRBV20-1 with TRBJ1-5, with TRBD1 identical over 8 bases. V trimming: 6 bases; J trimming: 1 base; junction bases outside the gene matches: 8. Germline CDR1 DFQATT, CDR2 SNEGSKA (reference sequence). CDR3 length equals 15 residues. CDR3 nucleotide sequence: TGCAGTGCCAGCCCAGACAGGGGAAGCAATCAGCCCCAGCATTTT. Translated: CSASPDRGSNQPQHF.

V is TRBV6-2 or TRBV6-3 and J is TRBJ2-1, with 9 bases that match TRBD2. CDR3 size: 13 residues. V lost 6 bases, J lost 6 bases, and 3 bases stayed unmatched. Germline CDR1 and CDR2: MNHEY and SVGEGT. The CDR3, as DNA: TGTGCCAGCAGATTTAGCGGGGGCAATGAGCAGTTCTTC. Translating it yields CASRFSGGNEQFF.

The rearrangement uses TRBV30 and TRBJ1-2; weak D call: TRBD1 (5 bases). The germline CDR1 and CDR2 sequences are GTSNPN and SVGIG (reference sequence). The CDR3 contains 14 residues. The ends were cut back, 7 bases at V and 1 base at J, with 16 bases in the middle. The chain's CDR3 is CASVRGRSNYGYTF. For the CDR3, the DNA is TGTGCCTCGGTAAGGGGCCGCAGTAACTATGGCTACACCTTC.

The V call is TRBV20-1, the J call TRBJ1-6; TRBD1 agrees at 9 bases. The V gene's germline CDR1 is DFQATT and CDR2 SNEGSKA (reference sequence). V lost 6 bases and J lost 9; bases outside the gene matches: 9. The CDR3 is 14 residues long. CDR3 region: CSARQGVAGSPLHF. The CDR3 DNA reads as TGCAGTGCGAGACAGGGGGTGGCTGGTTCACCCCTCCACTTT.

This clonotype was seen more than once but under ten times. The chain uses TRBV10-1 and TRBJ2-3; TRBD2 aligns across 7 bases. CDR1 WNHNN and CDR2 SYGVQD come from the germline V gene (reference sequence). This CDR3 region has 15 residues. The V and J ends lost 2 bases and 1 base, in that order; junction bases with no gene match: 3. CDR3 sequence: CASSEQAGGTDTQYF. The CDR3, as DNA: TGCGCCAGCAGTGAGCAGGCGGGGGGCACAGATACGCAGTATTTT.

The chain joins TRBV7-8 to TRBJ2-3, with a weak D call TRBD2 (7 bases). This CDR3 has 15 residues. V lost 5 bases, J lost 5 bases, and 17 bases lay in between. Germline CDR1 is SGHVS and CDR2 is FQNEAQ. CDR3 protein: CASSPLARGGDTQYF. DNA of the CDR3: TGTGCCAGCAGCCCTCTAGCGAGGGGGGGAGATACGCAGTATTTT.

The chain employs TRBV20-1 and TRBJ2-1; 10 bases line up with TRBD2. Trimming cost V 7 bases and J 9 bases; bases outside gene matches: 6. Germline CDR1 and CDR2: DFQATT and SNEGSKA (reference sequence). This CDR3 contains 12 residues. The CDR3 sequence: CSVSGRFREQFF. The CDR3 nucleotides are TGCAGTGTTAGCGGGAGGTTCCGTGAGCAGTTCTTC.

The chain uses TRBV3-1 and TRBJ2-2, with 8 bases aligning to TRBD2. The J segment lost 4 bases and the V segment lost 6 bases, leaving 7 bases of the junction unmatched. CDR1 is LGHDT, CDR2 YNNKEL, per germline (reference sequence). The CDR3 contains 15 residues. The CDR3 spells CASRPGTSGTGELFF. In DNA, the CDR3 is TGTGCCAGCAGGCCCGGGACTAGTGGCACCGGGGAGCTGTTTTTT. Filled out from reference TRBV3-1 and TRBJ2-2, the complete variable domain reads DTAVSQTPKYLVTQMGNDKSIKCEQNLGHDTMYWYKQDSKKFLKIMFSYNNKELIINETVPNRFSPKSPDKAHLNLHINSLELGDSAVYFCASRPGTSGTGELFFGEGSRLTVL.

This clonotype appeared a few times. The chain joins TRBV29-1 to TRBJ1-4; D call uncertain. This CDR3 has 12 residues. Germline V gives CDR1 SQVTM, CDR2 ANQGSEA. Trimming removed 4 bases from V and 8 bases from J, with 11 bases in between. This chain's CDR3 is CSVGGQGEKLFF. CDR3 DNA sequence: TGCAGCGTTGGCGGGCAAGGAGAAAAACTGTTTTTT.